This entry lists 8 T cell receptor beta chains sequenced from one sample in a study of blood T cells in healthy people across ages. PCR was performed a second time for about 7 to 11 cycles using a sample-barcoded 5' primer and a J-beta primer mix. TCRdb analysed the 5' RACE reads with MiXCR anew, one entry per CDR3 protein. This sample carries roughly 1,500,000 distinct CDR3 sequences, 42% of them seen once, and the ten largest clones take roughly 7.9%. The sample was blood. These receptors originate from a woman aged 18-29 years in good health.

This chain's CDR3 is CSASRGDTFQPQHF. DNA for the CDR3: TGCAGTGCTAGTAGAGGGGACACTTTTCAGCCCCAGCATTTT. The chain carries TRBV20-1 and TRBJ1-5, with D perhaps matching TRBD1 (6 bases). Germline V CDR1 and CDR2: DFQATT, SNEGSKA (reference sequence). Deletions cut 3 bases from V and 6 bases from J, with 15 bases between. This CDR3 is 14 amino acids long.

The genes are TRBV4-2 and TRBJ2-6, with D unclear. In germline, CDR1 is LGHNA, CDR2 YNFKEQ. The CDR3 covers 15 residues. Trimming shortened V by 1 base and J by 0 bases, and 4 bases separated the two germline ends. The DNA for the CDR3 is TGTGCCAGCAGCCAAGTTATCTCTGGGGCCAACGTCCTGACTTTC. Translating it yields CASSQVISGANVLTF.

This chain joins TRBV2 and TRBJ2-2; 7 nucleotides line up with TRBD2. The CDR3 consists of 16 residues. The trim removed 2 bases at V and 2 bases at J, leaving 5 bases unmatched. Germline V CDR1 and CDR2: SNHLY, FYNNEI. CDR3 in amino acids: CASSETGRINTGELFF. DNA for the CDR3: TGTGCCAGCAGTGAAACCGGGAGGATAAACACCGGGGAGCTGTTTTTT.

This rearrangement joins TRBV10-3 to TRBJ2-7, with 7 bases that match TRBD1. V was clipped by 5 bases and J by 0 bases; unmatched bases: 13. The V gene's germline CDR1 is ENHRY and CDR2 SYGVKD. The CDR3 is 17 amino acids. The CDR3 loop reads CAISRPPTGQSSYEQYF. The CDR3 DNA is TGTGCCATCAGTCGACCCCCGACAGGGCAGAGCTCCTACGAGCAGTACTTC.

The V and J genes are TRBV6-6 and TRBJ2-2, with TRBD2 matching 8 bases. Losses at the gene ends were 3 bases for V and 0 bases for J; bases not matched to a gene: 3. The CDR3 totals 16 residues. Germline lookup yields CDR1 MNHNY and CDR2 SVGAGI (reference sequence). The CDR3 DNA is TGTGCCAGCAGTTATCGGGGGGGCCCGAACACCGGGGAGCTGTTTTTT. Residues: CASSYRGGPNTGELFF.

This clonotype was counted only a few times. The rearrangement uses TRBV3-1 and TRBJ2-1; the D gene is possibly TRBD2 (7 bases). The CDR3 consists of 18 residues. V lost 4 bases and J 7 bases, leaving 26 bases between the germline ends. Germline V lookup: CDR1 LGHDT, CDR2 YNNKEL (reference sequence). CDR3 bases: TGTGCCAGCAGCCCGGACATTGGGGGGGCTAGGTCGGGAAATGAGCAGTTCTTC. Translated, it gives CASSPDIGGARSGNEQFF.

V gene TRBV28 combines with J gene TRBJ2-7; TRBD1 matches at 11 bases. J lost 4 bases, V lost 3 bases, and 5 bases had no gene match. Per the germline V gene, CDR1 is MDHEN and CDR2 is SYDVKM. The CDR3 has 15 residues. For the CDR3, the DNA is TGTGCCAGCAGTTTTCAGGGACAGGGGGAATACGAGCAGTACTTC. It encodes CASSFQGQGEYEQYF.

This chain links TRBV27 with TRBJ1-2, with TRBD1 matching 7 bases. The CDR3 has 15 amino acids. V shed 7 bases and J 4 bases; nucleotides not matched to a gene: 12. In germline, CDR1 is MNHEY, CDR2 SMNVEV (reference sequence). The CDR3 DNA follows: TGTGCCAGCACCCTTCGGGGGGACAGCCTCTATGGCTACACCTTC. It encodes CASTLRGDSLYGYTF.